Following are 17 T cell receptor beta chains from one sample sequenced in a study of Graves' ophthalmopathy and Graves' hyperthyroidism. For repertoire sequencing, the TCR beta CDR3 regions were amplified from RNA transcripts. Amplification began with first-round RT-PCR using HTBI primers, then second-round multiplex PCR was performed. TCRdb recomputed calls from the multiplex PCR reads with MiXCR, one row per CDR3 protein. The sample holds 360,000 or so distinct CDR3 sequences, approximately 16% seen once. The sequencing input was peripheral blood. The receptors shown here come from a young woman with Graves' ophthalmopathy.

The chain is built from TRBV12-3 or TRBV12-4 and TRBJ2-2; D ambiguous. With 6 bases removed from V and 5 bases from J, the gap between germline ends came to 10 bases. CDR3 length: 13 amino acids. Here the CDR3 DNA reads TGTGCCAGCAGGCTTAGGTGGACCGGGGAGCTGTTTTTT. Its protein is CASRLRWTGELFF.

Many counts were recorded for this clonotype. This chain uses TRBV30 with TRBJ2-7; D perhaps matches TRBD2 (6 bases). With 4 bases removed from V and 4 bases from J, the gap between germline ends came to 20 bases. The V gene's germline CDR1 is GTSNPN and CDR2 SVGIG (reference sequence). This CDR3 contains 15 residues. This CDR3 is CAWTWSGVLPYEQYF. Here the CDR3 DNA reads TGTGCCTGGACTTGGTCGGGAGTTTTACCTTACGAGCAGTACTTC.

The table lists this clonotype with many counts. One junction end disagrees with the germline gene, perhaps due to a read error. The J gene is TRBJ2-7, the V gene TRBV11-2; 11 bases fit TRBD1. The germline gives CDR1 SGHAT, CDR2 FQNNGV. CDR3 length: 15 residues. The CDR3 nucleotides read TGTGCCAGCAGCCTAGACCGGGACAGGGGGTACGAGCAGTACTTC. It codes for CASSLDRDRGYEQYF.

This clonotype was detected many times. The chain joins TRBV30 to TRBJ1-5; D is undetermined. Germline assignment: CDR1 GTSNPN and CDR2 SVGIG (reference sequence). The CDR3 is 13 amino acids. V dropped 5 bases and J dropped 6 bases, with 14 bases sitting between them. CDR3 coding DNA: TGTGCCTGGTCAACGCCTTCGGGTCAGCCCCAGCATTTT. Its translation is CAWSTPSGQPQHF.

The CDR3 is CASSEITGAGNTIYF. CDR3 bases: TGTGCCAGCAGTGAGATTACAGGGGCTGGAAACACCATATATTTT. This chain links TRBV6-1 with TRBJ1-3; TRBD1 agrees at 7 bases. V was pared by 3 bases and J by 2 bases, with 4 bases of the junction left unmatched. This CDR3 contains 15 residues. In germline, CDR1 is MNHNS, CDR2 SASEGT.

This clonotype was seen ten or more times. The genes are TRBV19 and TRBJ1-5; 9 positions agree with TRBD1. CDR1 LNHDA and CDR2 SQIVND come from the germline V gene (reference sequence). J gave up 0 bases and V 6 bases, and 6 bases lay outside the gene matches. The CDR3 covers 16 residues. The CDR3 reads CASRGDRAFSNQPQHF. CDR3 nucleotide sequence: TGTGCCAGTAGAGGGGACAGGGCCTTTAGCAATCAGCCCCAGCATTTT.

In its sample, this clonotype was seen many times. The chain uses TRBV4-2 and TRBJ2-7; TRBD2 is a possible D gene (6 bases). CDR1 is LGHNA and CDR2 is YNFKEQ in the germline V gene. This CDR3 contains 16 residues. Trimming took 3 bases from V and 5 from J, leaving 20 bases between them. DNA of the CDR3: TGTGCCAGCAGCCATTACGCGGGACTCCCGTCCGACGAGCAGTACTTC. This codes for CASSHYAGLPSDEQYF.

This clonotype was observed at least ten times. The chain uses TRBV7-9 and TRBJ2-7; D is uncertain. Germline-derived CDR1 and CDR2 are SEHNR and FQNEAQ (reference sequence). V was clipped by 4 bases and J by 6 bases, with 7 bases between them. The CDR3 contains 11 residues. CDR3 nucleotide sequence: TGTGCCAGCAGCTCCGTGGGCGAGCAGTACTTC. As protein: CASSSVGEQYF.

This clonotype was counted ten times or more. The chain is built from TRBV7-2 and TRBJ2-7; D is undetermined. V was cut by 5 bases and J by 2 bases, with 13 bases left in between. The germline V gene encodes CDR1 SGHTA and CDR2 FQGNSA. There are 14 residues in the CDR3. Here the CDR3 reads CASSPFNQAYEQYF. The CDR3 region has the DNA TGTGCCAGCAGCCCCTTCAATCAAGCCTACGAGCAGTACTTC.

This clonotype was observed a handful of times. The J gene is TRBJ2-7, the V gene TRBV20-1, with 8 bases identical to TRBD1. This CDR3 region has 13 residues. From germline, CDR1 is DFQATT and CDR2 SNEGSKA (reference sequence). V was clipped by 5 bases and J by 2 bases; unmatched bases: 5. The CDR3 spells CSAPRQGPYEQYF. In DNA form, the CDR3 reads TGCAGTGCTCCCCGACAGGGGCCCTACGAGCAGTACTTC.

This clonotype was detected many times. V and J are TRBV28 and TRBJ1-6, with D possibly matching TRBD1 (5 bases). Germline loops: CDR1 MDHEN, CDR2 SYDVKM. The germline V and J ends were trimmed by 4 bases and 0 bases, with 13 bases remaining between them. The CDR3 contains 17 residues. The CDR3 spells CASSSSKGRSYNSPLHF. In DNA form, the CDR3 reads TGTGCCAGCAGTTCCTCAAAGGGACGCTCCTATAATTCACCCCTCCACTTT.

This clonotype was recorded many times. Written as DNA, the CDR3 is TGTGCCAGCAGCTCCTGGGTGACAAAAGGCGACGAGCAGTACTTC. Protein: CASSSWVTKGDEQYF. The chain employs TRBV7-2 and TRBJ2-7; no firm D call. Germline loops: CDR1 SGHTA, CDR2 FQGNSA. V was clipped by 4 bases and J by 5 bases, with 18 bases between them. This CDR3 comprises 15 residues.

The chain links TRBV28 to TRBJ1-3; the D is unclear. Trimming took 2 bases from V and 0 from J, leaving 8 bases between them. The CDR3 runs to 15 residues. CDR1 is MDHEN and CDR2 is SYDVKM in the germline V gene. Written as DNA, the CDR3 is TGTGCCAGCAGTTTAACACCGGGCTCTGGAAACACCATATATTTT. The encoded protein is CASSLTPGSGNTIYF.

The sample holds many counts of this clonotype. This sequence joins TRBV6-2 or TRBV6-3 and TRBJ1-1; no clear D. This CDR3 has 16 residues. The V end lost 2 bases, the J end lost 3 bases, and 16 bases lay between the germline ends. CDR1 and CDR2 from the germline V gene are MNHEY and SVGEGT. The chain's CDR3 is CASSYQPGGADTEAFF. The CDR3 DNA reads TGTGCCAGCAGTTACCAACCGGGTGGAGCGGACACTGAAGCTTTCTTT.

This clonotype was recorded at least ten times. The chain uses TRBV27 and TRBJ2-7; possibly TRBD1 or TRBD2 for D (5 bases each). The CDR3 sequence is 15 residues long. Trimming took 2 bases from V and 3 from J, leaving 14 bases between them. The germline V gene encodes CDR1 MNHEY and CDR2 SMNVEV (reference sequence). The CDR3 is CASSLERGRLYEQYF. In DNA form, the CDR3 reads TGTGCCAGCAGTTTAGAACGGGGACGACTCTACGAGCAGTACTTC.

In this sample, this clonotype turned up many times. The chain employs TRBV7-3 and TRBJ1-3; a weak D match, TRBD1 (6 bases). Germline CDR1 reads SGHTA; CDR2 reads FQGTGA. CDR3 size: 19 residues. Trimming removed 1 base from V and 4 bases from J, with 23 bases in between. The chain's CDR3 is CASSLRGVDRPGEGNTIYF. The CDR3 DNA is TGTGCCAGCAGCTTAAGAGGTGTTGACAGGCCTGGGGAAGGAAACACCATATATTTT.

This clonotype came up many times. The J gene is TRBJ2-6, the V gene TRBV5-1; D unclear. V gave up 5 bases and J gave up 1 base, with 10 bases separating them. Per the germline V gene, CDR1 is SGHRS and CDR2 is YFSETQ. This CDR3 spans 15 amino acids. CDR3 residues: CASRLLTSGANVLTF. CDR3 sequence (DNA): TGCGCCAGCAGGCTCCTAACATCTGGGGCCAACGTCCTGACTTTC.